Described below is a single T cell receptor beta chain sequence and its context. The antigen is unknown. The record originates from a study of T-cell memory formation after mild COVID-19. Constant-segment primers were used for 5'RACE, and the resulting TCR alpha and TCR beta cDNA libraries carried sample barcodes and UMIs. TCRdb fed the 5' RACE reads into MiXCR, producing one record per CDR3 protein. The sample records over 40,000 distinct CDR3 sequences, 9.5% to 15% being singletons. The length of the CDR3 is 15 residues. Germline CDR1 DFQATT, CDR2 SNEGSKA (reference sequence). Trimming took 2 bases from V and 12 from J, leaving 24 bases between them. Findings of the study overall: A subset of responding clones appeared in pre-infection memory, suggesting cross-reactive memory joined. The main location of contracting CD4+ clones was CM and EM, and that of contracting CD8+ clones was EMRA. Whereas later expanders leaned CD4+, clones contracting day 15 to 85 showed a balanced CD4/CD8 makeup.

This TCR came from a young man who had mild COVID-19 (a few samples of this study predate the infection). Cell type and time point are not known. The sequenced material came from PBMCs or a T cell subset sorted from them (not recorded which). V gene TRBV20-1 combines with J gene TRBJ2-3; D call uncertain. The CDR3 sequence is CSARRRGYNPTVQYF. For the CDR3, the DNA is TGCAGTGCTAGACGGCGCGGATATAACCCCACAGTTCAGTATTTT.